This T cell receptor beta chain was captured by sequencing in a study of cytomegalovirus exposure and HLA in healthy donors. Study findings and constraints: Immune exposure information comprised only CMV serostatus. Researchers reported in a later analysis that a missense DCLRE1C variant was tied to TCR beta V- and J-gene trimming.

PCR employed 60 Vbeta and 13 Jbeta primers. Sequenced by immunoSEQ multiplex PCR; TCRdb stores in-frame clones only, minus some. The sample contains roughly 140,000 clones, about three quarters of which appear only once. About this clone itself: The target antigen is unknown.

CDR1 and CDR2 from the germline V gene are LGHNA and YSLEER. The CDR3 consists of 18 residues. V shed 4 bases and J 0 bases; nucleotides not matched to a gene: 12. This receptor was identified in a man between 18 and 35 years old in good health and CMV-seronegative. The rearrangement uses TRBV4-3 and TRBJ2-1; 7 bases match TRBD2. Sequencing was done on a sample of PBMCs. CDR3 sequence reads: CASSLSAGAFSSYNEQFF. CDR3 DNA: TGCGCCAGCAGCCTCTCGGCGGGAGCCTTCAGCTCCTACAATGAGCAGTTCTTC.